A single sample gave rise to the 6 T cell receptor beta chains below, sequenced in a study of blood T cell repertoires in COVID-19. Measured with immunoSEQ multiplex PCR; TCRdb has only the in-frame clones, and not every one. The table has about 360,000 clones, around 87% seen once. The sample comprised PBMCs or T cells enriched from blood (not recorded which). Every receptor here comes from a man aged 40-49 years in a cohort exposed to, infected with or recovered from COVID-19 (not recorded which).

This clone has a single count. The rearrangement uses TRBV5-5 and TRBJ2-5; the D is unclear. The CDR3 consists of 15 residues. Germline V CDR1 and CDR2: SGHKS, YYEKEE (reference sequence). V was trimmed by 4 bases and J by 0 bases, leaving 13 bases between them. CDR3: CASSNSPSYQETQYF. DNA of the CDR3: TGTGCCAGCAGCAACTCACCCTCGTACCAAGAGACCCAGTACTTC.

The gene calls are TRBV5-1 and TRBJ2-3, with D possibly TRBD1 on 6 matching bases. CDR3 length equals 15 residues. Trimming removed 1 base at V and 4 bases at J, with 13 bases between. Germline CDR1 reads SGHRS; CDR2 reads YFSETQ. The chain's CDR3 is CASSLPQGSADTQYF. The CDR3 coding sequence is TGCGCCAGCAGCTTGCCACAGGGAAGTGCAGATACGCAGTATTTT.

V usage is TRBV7-2 and J usage is TRBJ2-5; 8 bases fit TRBD2. CDR3 length: 15 amino acids. The germline V gene encodes CDR1 SGHTA and CDR2 FQGNSA. V was pared by 0 bases and J by 5 bases, with 5 bases of the junction left unmatched. CDR3 bases: TGTGCCAGCAGCTTAGCGCTTCCTAGCGGGGAGACCCAGTACTTC. This gives the protein CASSLALPSGETQYF.

This chain links TRBV2 with TRBJ2-2; D is uncertain. Germline V gives CDR1 SNHLY, CDR2 FYNNEI. This CDR3 has 14 amino acids. V lost 4 bases to trimming and J lost 5 bases, with 11 bases between them. The CDR3 bases are TGTGCCAGCAGTGTAAATCGCGGAACCGGGGAGCTGTTTTTT. It codes for CASSVNRGTGELFF.

The V call is TRBV3-1 (or the pseudogene TRBV3-2), the J call TRBJ2-1, with 7 bases matching TRBD2. Germline V gives CDR1 LGHDT, CDR2 YNNKEL (reference sequence). V lost 1 base to trimming and J lost 7 bases; unmatched junction nucleotides: 7. The CDR3 is made up of 15 amino acids. The CDR3 region is CASSQAGGRGNEQFF. CDR3 sequence (DNA): TGTGCCAGCAGCCAAGCTGGCGGGAGAGGGAATGAGCAGTTCTTC.

J is TRBJ2-7 and V is TRBV6-5, with 8 bases lining up with TRBD1. V was clipped by 5 bases and J by 3 bases; unmatched bases: 6. Per germline, CDR1 MNHEY and CDR2 SVGAGI. The CDR3 totals 14 residues. The CDR3 sequence is CASSPGGFSYEQYF. CDR3 nucleotide sequence: TGTGCCAGCAGTCCAGGGGGCTTTAGCTACGAGCAGTACTTC.